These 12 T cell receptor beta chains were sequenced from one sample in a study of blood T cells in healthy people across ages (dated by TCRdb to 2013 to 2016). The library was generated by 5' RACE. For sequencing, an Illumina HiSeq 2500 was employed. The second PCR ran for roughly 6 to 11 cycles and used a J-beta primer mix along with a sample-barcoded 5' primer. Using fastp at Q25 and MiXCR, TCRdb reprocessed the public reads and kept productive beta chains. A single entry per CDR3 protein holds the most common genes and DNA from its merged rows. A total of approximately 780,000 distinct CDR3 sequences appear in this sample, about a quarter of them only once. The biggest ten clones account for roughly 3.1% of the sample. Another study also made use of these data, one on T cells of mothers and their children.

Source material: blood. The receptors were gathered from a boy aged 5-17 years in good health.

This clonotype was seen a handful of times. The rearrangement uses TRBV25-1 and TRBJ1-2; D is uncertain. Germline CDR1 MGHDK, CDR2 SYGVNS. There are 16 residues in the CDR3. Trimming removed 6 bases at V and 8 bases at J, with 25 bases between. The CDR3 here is CASSPQWADPIYGYTF. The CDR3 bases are TGTGCCAGCAGCCCCCAATGGGCAGACCCTATCTACGGCTACACCTTC.

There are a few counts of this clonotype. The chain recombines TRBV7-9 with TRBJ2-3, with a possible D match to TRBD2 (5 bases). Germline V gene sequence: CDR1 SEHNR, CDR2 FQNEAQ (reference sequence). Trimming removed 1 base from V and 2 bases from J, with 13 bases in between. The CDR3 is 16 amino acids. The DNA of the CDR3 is TGTGCCAGCAGCTTAGGCGGAGGCCCGGACACAGATACGCAGTATTTT. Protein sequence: CASSLGGGPDTDTQYF.

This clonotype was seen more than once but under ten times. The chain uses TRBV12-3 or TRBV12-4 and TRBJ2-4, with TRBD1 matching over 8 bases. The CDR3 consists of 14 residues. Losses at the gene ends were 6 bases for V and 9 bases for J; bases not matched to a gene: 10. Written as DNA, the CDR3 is TGTGCCAGCAGACGACAGGGGCGGGTTACCATTCAGTACTTC. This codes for CASRRQGRVTIQYF.

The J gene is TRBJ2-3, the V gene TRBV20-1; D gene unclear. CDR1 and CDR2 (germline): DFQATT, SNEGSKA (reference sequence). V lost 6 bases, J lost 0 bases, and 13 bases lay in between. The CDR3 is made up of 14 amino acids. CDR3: CSALLVTSTDTQYF. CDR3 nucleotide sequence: TGCAGTGCCTTGTTGGTCACTAGCACAGATACGCAGTATTTT.

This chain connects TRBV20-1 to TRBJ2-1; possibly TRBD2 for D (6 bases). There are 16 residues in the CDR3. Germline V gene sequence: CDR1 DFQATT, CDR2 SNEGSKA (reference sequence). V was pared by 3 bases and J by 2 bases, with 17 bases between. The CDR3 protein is CSARPGLLATYNEQFF. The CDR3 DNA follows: TGCAGTGCTAGGCCCGGGCTACTAGCAACCTACAATGAGCAGTTCTTC.

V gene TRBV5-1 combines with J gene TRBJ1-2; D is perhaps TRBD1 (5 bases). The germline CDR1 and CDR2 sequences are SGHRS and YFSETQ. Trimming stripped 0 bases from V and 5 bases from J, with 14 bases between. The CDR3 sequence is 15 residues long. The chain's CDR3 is CASSLDQGGSYGYTF. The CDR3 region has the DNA TGCGCCAGCAGCTTGGACCAGGGAGGATCATATGGCTACACCTTC.

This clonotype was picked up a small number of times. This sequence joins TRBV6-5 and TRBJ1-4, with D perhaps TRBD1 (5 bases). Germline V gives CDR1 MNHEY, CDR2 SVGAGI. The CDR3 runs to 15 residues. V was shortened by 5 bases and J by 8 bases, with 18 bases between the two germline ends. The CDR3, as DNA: TGTGCCAGCAGTCCTTGGGAACCGGAGGGGGAAAAACTGTTTTTT. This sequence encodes CASSPWEPEGEKLFF.

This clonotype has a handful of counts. The CDR3 protein is CASRSPGLGLEQYF. In DNA, the CDR3 is TGTGCCAGCAGGTCACCGGGACTGGGCCTCGAGCAGTACTTC. The rearrangement uses TRBV6-2 or TRBV6-3 and TRBJ2-7; perhaps TRBD2 as D (6 bases). Trimming stripped 6 bases from V and 6 bases from J, with 18 bases between. The length of the CDR3 is 14 residues. The V gene's germline CDR1 is MNHEY and CDR2 SVGEGT.

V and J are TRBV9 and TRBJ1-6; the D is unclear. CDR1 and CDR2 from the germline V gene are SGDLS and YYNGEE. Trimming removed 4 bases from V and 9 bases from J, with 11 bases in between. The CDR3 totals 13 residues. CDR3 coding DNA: TGTGCCAGCAGCCCGAGTACTGGTTCACCCCTCCACTTT. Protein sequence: CASSPSTGSPLHF.

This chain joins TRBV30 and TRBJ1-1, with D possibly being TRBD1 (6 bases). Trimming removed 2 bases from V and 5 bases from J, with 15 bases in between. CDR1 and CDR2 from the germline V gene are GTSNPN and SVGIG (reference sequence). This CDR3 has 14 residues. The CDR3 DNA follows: TGTGCCTGGAGTCGCGAGGGGGGGAATACTGAAGCTTTCTTT. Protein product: CAWSREGGNTEAFF.

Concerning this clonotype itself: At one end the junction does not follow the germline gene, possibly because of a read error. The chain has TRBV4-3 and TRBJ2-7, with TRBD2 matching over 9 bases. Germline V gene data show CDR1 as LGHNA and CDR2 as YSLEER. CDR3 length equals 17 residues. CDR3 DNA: TGCACCAGCAGCCAAGAAGGGCCCAGCGGGAGGTCCCACGAGCAGTACTTC. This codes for CTSSQEGPSGRSHEQYF.

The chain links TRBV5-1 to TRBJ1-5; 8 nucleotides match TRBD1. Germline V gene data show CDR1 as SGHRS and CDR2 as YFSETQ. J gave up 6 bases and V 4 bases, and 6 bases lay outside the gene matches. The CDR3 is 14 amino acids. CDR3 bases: TGCGCCAGCAGCCAACAGGGGGGGAGTCAGCCCCAGCATTTT. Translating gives CASSQQGGSQPQHF.